The 14 T cell receptor beta chains below all came from one sample that was sequenced in a study of a mutant IDH1 vaccine in newly diagnosed glioma. Specified time point: week 35, safety follow-up. The content of each vaccine dose was 300 ug of mutant IDH1 20-mer peptide, and topical imiquimod accompanied it. Measured with immunoSEQ multiplex PCR; TCRdb has only the in-frame clones, and not every one. The table shows about 60,000 clones, with 86% occurring only once. These receptors are not linked to any known antigen. Source: PBMCs, taken from a glioma patient whose treatment included an IDH1 peptide vaccine. These receptors all come from a man aged 35-49 years with glioma.

The V call is TRBV23-1, the J call TRBJ2-7; D not certain. TRBV23-1 is an open reading frame, and its role is uncertain. The CDR3 is 14 amino acids. Trimming shortened V by 0 bases and J by 6 bases, and 12 bases separated the two germline ends. CDR3 protein: CASSQSRPQREQYF. CDR3 nucleotides: TGCGCCAGCAGTCAATCGCGGCCTCAGCGCGAGCAGTACTTC.

The rearrangement uses TRBV5-4 and TRBJ2-7; D is possibly TRBD1 (7 bases). The V gene's germline CDR1 is SGHNT and CDR2 YYREEE (reference sequence). Trimming removed 4 bases at V and 6 bases at J, with 20 bases between. CDR3 length: 15 amino acids. As DNA, the CDR3 is TGTGCCAGCAGCCCGCTCGGCGGGACAGAGCGCGAGCAGTACTTC. This codes for CASSPLGGTEREQYF.

V is TRBV10-3 and J is TRBJ2-5; a possible D gene is TRBD2 (7 bases). CDR3 length: 17 amino acids. Trimming took 8 bases from V and 5 from J, leaving 27 bases between them. Germline-derived CDR1 and CDR2 are ENHRY and SYGVKD. CDR3 amino acids: CAIGGSAGALFAETQYF. The CDR3 DNA reads as TGTGCCATCGGGGGCTCCGCGGGGGCCCTATTCGCTGAGACCCAGTACTTC.

CDR3 residues: CASSPGTGLTYEQYF. Written as DNA, the CDR3 is TGCGCCAGCAGCCCGGGGACAGGGCTGACCTACGAGCAGTACTTC. The V call is TRBV5-1, the J call TRBJ2-7; 9 bases line up with TRBD1. CDR1 is SGHRS and CDR2 is YFSETQ in the germline V gene. Losses at the gene ends were 4 bases for V and 2 bases for J; bases not matched to a gene: 7. The CDR3 has 15 amino acids.

The CDR3, as DNA: TGCGCCAGCAGCCAGGCGAAGGAAAGGGCTGAAGCTTTCTTT. Protein: CASSQAKERAEAFF. V is TRBV4-1 and J is TRBJ1-1; D gene ambiguous. The V end lost 3 bases, the J end lost 6 bases, and 14 bases lay between the germline ends. CDR1 and CDR2 (germline): MGHRA, YSYEKL. The CDR3 extends over 14 amino acids.

The rearrangement uses TRBV7-9 and TRBJ2-5; D is undetermined. Germline CDR1 reads SEHNR; CDR2 reads FQNEAQ (reference sequence). The germline V and J ends were trimmed by 2 bases and 4 bases, with 14 bases remaining between them. This CDR3 contains 15 residues. CDR3 DNA: TGTGCCAGCAGCTTAACGCGGTCCCAGGCAGAGACCCAGTACTTC. Protein product: CASSLTRSQAETQYF.

The chain links TRBV7-2 to TRBJ2-7; TRBD2 aligns across 7 bases. The CDR3 consists of 14 residues. Trimming removed 1 base from V and 2 bases from J; junction bases left unmatched: 2. Germline V gene data show CDR1 as SGHTA and CDR2 as FQGNSA. CDR3 sequence (DNA): TGTGCCAGCAGCTTAGTGGGAGGGGCCTACGAGCAGTACTTC. Residues: CASSLVGGAYEQYF.

The V and J genes are TRBV14 and TRBJ2-1, with 8 nucleotides matching TRBD2. Trimming cost V 1 base and J 8 bases; bases outside gene matches: 7. Per germline, CDR1 SGHDN and CDR2 FVKESK. This CDR3 is built from 15 residues. The CDR3 sequence: CASSQGGTRSYEQFF. The DNA for the CDR3 is TGTGCCAGCAGCCAAGGGGGGACTAGGTCCTATGAGCAGTTCTTC.

In its sample, this clone was seen once. The chain has TRBV29-1 and TRBJ1-1; D is unclear. CDR1 and CDR2 (germline): SQVTM, ANQGSEA. V lost 5 bases and J 0 bases, leaving 4 bases between the germline ends. CDR3 length: 11 residues. In DNA, the CDR3 is TGCAGCGTTAATTTGAACACTGAAGCTTTCTTT. Translated, it gives CSVNLNTEAFF.

This chain connects TRBV19 to TRBJ2-1; D perhaps matches TRBD1 (5 bases). Germline assignment: CDR1 LNHDA and CDR2 SQIVND (reference sequence). The CDR3 length is 22 residues. Trimming took 6 bases from V and 0 from J, leaving 33 bases between them. CDR3 sequence reads: CASSPPGKLIPPGRRSYNEQFF. The CDR3 nucleotides read TGTGCCAGTAGCCCCCCAGGTAAACTTATCCCCCCAGGGCGGCGCTCCTACAATGAGCAGTTCTTC.

V gene TRBV7-9 combines with J gene TRBJ2-1; perhaps TRBD2 as D (6 bases). The CDR3 sequence is 14 residues long. Trimming took off 4 bases at V and 9 bases at J, with 16 bases between the two ends. CDR1 is SEHNR and CDR2 is FQNEAQ in the germline V gene (reference sequence). The CDR3 loop reads CASSSRLDLGEQFF. The CDR3 nucleotides are TGTGCCAGCAGCTCTAGACTAGATCTGGGTGAGCAGTTCTTC.

This clone was recorded a few times. The rearrangement uses TRBV7-2 and TRBJ1-1, with TRBD1 as a possible D gene (6 bases). Trimming pared 5 bases from V and 3 bases from J, leaving 22 bases between. This CDR3 region has 17 residues. The V gene's germline CDR1 is SGHTA and CDR2 FQGNSA. The CDR3 DNA reads TGTGCCAGCAGCCCCAGGCCCCTAACAGGGTCGGACACTGAAGCTTTCTTT. It codes for CASSPRPLTGSDTEAFF.

This clone was seen just once. V usage is TRBV6-5 and J usage is TRBJ1-3; the D is unclear. The CDR3 length is 15 residues. V was cut by 0 bases and J by 6 bases, with 12 bases left in between. Germline CDR1 is MNHEY and CDR2 is SVGAGI. As DNA, the CDR3 is TGTGCCAGCAGTTACTCGGTCTCCTCCGAAAACACCATATATTTT. Protein: CASSYSVSSENTIYF.

The V and J genes are TRBV4-2 and TRBJ2-1, with D perhaps TRBD1 (6 bases). The CDR3 runs to 17 residues. V lost 0 bases and J 6 bases, leaving 18 bases between the germline ends. Germline V CDR1 and CDR2: LGHNA, YNFKEQ. The DNA for the CDR3 is TGTGCCAGCAGCCAAGATATCGGTCTAGCAGGGGCCAATGAGCAGTTCTTC. It yields the protein CASSQDIGLAGANEQFF.